The present T cell receptor beta chain was sequenced within a study of shared clonotypes between healthy human individuals (TCRdb year 2020). About the investigation overall: The cohort comprised a couple of women and a few men aged 18 to 49 years. For each donor, CD4 naive and CD4 memory were each run on three plates, CD8 naive on two plates, and CD8 memory on one plate. To estimate repertoire size and how much clonotypes are shared between individuals, the study performed deep sequencing of blood TCR repertoires from 4 to 6 healthy adults. To increase sequencing depth and limit assay-specific biases, TCR repertoire library preparation and sequencing were carried out by different laboratories using diverse techniques. Per donor, leukapheresis produced somewhere between about 0.9 and 9.5 billion PBMCs.

TCR CDR3 regions were amplified from genomic DNA by multiplex PCR using the deep immunoSEQ assay. Genomic DNA extracted from each cell subset was distributed evenly over all wells of several immunoSEQ 96-well plates, and each plate served as one replicate. For sorted subsets, each replicate PCR was loaded with approximately 190 ng genomic DNA, equivalent to 30,000 or so T cell genomes. The purified libraries were quantified using a Qubit 3.0 fluorometer, sized with a Bioanalyzer 2100, and then quantified again using the KAPA Library Quantification kit. Each immunoSEQ 96-well plate was sequenced on its own single-read 150-cycle Illumina NextSeq 550 flow cell. As for the original processing: Because the immunoSEQ output included only junctional sequences and no quality scores, the filtering could not be the same as the filtering used for full-length reads. To assign V/J genes and CDR3, sequences were annotated using PyIR, a Python wrapper for IgBLAST v1.9, with IMGT germline references. Reads with weak V/J assignments (E-value above 1e-6), missing CDR3, stop codons, out-of-frame junctions, or ambiguous translated residues were removed. V3J clonotypes were defined as sequences sharing an identical inferred V gene, J gene, and CDR3 amino acid sequence. Percentage overlap between repertoires was computed as shared unique clonotypes divided by the size of the smaller repertoire. RTK rarefaction, the Chao1 estimator, and Recon v2.1 estimates of unobserved clonotypes were used to assess repertoire richness. For all TCRbeta clonotypes obtained by the gDNA method from a few donors, generation probabilities were computed with OLGA. As stored in TCRdb, this immuneACCESS dataset retains in-frame rearrangements with V and J assigned. A fraction of the clones does not appear; measured against another copy, unresolved V genes explain less than half of the discrepancy, and the remainder lacks a known reason. V and J calls and clone size are copied from that table; D and trimming were computed from the DNA. In all, the sample holds under 1,100,000 clones, and around four fifths of those were seen once. The ten largest account for 1.4% of the sample.

Points the paper makes about the study in general: About 5% of naive CD4, 3.5% of naive CD8, about 2.4% of memory CD4, and roughly 0.4% of memory CD8 clonotypes were shared across a few donors. Based on pairwise subsampling, the degree of clonotype sharing among donors was expected to be affected by sequencing depth. The genetic and exposure-history diversity represented was limited by the small number of donors. Compared with non-shared clonotypes, the clonotypes found in all four sorted-subset donors had higher generation probabilities. Sampling was restricted to blood, and TCR repertoires in tissue are likely to differ from TCR repertoires in blood. Rarefaction of sorted-subset datasets indicated incomplete sequencing despite the large sequencing depth. Larger estimated clonotype richness was generally found for naive subsets than for memory subsets.

Healthy HIV-negative adults with no recently reported acute infections or vaccinations were included as donors. All donors were Caucasian adults living in Nashville, Tennessee, USA. CD4+ T cells were enriched by magnetic negative selection; naive cells were then positively selected on CD45RA, and the negative fraction formed the memory subset. Blood was obtained by leukapheresis, after which PBMCs were separated by Ficoll-Histopaque density gradient centrifugation and cryopreserved in liquid nitrogen vapor phase. Analytical flow cytometry was used to check the purity and quantity of each magnetically sorted T cell population. Genomic DNA was isolated from every sorted fraction and measured by UV absorbance on a Nanodrop 2000c. A word on this clone: Its binding antigen is unknown. Base qualities are not recorded, but no much larger clone differs from it by a single base.

The source of this sequence is a man between 18 and 29 years old in good health. Sequencing was done on a sample of memory CD4+ T cells sorted from blood. Interpreted using the paper, the cell subset or site label stands for: CD45RA-negative fraction.

For the CDR3, the sequence is CASSLQTNQPQHF. The DNA sequence is given as TGCGCCAGCAGCCTGCAGACCAATCAGCCCCAGCATTTT. This chain is built from TRBV4-1 and TRBJ1-5, with an unclear D gene assignment. The germline V gene encodes CDR1 MGHRA and CDR2 YSYEKL. V lost 4 bases and J lost 3 bases; the stretch between them is 7 bases long. The CDR3 contains 13 residues, cysteine and phenylalanine counted. Only the CDR3 part of the read is kept: 39 bases, read in frame from the first base.